This T cell receptor beta chain comes out of a study of technical replicates of blood from several donors. Profiling relied on immunoSEQ multiplex PCR, and the TCRdb table lists in-frame clones only, not all of them. The top ten clones hold approximately 5% of a sample with about 73,000 clones, 90% of them seen once. This clone has a single count. CDR3 length: 15 amino acids. Germline-derived CDR1 and CDR2 are MNHEY and SMNVEV (reference sequence). After removal of 6 bases from V and 8 bases from J, the junction contained 12 bases not matched to a gene. The TCR originated in a human donor in good health. Some clones in this sample may be carry-over from other donors' samples. Material for sequencing was PBMCs. The chain employs TRBV27 and TRBJ2-1; 8 bases line up with TRBD2. The CDR3, as DNA: TGTGCCAGCAGACCCTACGGGACTAGTGGTGATGAGCAGTTCTTC. This codes for CASRPYGTSGDEQFF.